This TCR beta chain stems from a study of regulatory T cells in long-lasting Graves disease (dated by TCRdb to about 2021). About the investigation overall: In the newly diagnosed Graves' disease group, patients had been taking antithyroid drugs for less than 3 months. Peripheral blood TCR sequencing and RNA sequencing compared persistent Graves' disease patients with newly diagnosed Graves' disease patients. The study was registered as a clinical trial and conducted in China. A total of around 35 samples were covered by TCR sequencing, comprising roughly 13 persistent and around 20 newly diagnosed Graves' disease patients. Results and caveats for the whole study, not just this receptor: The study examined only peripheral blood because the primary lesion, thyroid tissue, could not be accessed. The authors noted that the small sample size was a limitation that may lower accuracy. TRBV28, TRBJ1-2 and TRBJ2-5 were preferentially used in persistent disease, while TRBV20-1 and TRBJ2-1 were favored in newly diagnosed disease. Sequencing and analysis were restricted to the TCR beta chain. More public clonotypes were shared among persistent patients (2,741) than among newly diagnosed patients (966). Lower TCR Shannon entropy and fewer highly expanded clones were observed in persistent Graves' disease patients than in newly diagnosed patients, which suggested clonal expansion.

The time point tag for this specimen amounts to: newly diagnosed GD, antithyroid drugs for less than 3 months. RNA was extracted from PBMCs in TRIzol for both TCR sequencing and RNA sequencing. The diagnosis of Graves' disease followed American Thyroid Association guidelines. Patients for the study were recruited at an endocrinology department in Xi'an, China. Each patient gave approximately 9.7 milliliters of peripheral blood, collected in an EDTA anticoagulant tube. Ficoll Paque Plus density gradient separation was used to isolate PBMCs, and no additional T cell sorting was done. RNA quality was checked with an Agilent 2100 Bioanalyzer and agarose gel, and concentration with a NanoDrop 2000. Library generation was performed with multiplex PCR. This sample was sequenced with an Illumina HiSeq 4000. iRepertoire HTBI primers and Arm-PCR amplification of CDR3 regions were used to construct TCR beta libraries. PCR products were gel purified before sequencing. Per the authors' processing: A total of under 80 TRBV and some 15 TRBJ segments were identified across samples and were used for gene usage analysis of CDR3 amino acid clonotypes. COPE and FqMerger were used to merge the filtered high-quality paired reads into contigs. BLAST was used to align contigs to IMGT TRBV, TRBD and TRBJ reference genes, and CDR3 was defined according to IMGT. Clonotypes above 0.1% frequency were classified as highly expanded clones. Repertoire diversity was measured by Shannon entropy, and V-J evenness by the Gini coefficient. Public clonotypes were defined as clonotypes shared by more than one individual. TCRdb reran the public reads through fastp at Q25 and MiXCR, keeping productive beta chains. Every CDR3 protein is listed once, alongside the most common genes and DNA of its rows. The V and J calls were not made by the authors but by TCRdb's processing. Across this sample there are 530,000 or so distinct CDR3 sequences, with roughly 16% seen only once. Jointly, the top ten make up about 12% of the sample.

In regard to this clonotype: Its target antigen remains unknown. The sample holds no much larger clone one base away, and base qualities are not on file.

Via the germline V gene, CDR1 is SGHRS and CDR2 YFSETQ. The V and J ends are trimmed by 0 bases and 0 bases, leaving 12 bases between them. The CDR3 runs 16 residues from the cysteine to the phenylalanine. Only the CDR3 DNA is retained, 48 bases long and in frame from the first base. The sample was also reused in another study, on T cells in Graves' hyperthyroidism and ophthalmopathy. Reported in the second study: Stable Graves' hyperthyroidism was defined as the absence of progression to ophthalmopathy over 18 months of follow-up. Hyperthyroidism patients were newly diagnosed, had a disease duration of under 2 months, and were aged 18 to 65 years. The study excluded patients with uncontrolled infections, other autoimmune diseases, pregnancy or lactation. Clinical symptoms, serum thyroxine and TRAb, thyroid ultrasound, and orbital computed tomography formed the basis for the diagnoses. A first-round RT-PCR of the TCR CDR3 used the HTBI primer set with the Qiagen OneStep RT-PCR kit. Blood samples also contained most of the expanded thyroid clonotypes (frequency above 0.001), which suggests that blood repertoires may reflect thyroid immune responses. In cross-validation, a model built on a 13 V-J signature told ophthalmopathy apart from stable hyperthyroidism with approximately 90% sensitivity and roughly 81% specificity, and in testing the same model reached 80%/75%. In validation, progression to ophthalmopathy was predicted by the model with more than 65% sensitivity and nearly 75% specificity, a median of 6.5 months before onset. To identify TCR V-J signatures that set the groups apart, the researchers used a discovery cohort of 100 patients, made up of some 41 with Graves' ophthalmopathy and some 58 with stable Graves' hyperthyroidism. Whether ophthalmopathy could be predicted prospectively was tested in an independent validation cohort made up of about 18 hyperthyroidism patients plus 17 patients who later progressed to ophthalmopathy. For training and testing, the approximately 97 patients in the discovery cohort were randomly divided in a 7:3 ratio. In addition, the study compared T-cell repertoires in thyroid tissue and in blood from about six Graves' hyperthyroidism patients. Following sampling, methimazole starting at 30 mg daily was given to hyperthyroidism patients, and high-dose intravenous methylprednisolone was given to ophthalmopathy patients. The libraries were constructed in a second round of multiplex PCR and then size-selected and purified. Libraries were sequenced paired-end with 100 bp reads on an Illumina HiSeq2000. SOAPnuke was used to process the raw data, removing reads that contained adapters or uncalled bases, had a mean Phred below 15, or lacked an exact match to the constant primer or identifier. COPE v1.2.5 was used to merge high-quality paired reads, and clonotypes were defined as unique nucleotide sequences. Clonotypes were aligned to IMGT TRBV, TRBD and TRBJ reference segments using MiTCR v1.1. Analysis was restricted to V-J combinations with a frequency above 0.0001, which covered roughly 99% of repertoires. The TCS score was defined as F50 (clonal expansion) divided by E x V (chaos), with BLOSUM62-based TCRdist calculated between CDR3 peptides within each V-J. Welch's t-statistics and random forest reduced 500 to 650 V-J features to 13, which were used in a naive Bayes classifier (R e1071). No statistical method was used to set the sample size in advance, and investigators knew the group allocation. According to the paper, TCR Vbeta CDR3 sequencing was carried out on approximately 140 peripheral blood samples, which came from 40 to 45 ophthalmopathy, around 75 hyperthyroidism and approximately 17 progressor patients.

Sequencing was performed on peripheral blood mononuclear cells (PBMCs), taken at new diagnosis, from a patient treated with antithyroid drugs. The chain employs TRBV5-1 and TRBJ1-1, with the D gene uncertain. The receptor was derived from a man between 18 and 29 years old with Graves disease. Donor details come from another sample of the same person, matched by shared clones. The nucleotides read TGCGCCAGCAGCTTGGCCGAAACACAGTTGAACACTGAAGCTTTCTTT. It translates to CASSLAETQLNTEAFF.